This T cell receptor (beta chain) comes out of a study of blood T cells in healthy people across ages. Study results and limitations: Reliance upon unsorted PBMCs precluded definitive naive versus antigen-experienced comparison. In older individuals, TCR beta diversity per million T cells was lower, falling roughly linearly with age.

This CDR3 comprises 13 residues. The germline V and J ends were trimmed by 0 bases and 11 bases, with 13 bases remaining between them. Germline assignment: CDR1 MNHEY and CDR2 SMNVEV (reference sequence). The use of a sample-barcoded 5' primer and a J-beta primer mix characterized a second PCR of roughly 6 to 11 cycles. MiXCR was run by TCRdb on the 5' RACE reads, yielding one entry per CDR3 protein. The sample includes about 640,000 distinct CDR3 sequences, roughly three fifths seen only once; the top ten take 35% to 40%. Turning to this clonotype: Its antigen is unknown.

The gene calls are TRBV27 and TRBJ2-5; D might be TRBD2 (5 bases). The sequence derives from a man aged 55-75 years in good health. Sequenced input: blood. CDR3 nucleotide sequence: TGTGCCAGCAGTTTATCGTACGGGGATGAGCAGTACTTC. Protein product: CASSLSYGDEQYF.